This TCR beta chain was sequenced for a study of T cell changes during pregnancy in multiple sclerosis. Sequenced by immunoSEQ multiplex PCR; TCRdb stores in-frame clones only, minus some. The sample shows 20,000 or so clones, around 87% of them seen only once. Germline lookup yields CDR1 SGDLS and CDR2 YYNGEE. This CDR3 contains 15 residues. V was trimmed by 2 bases and J by 3 bases, leaving 15 bases between them. The chain is built from TRBV9 and TRBJ2-7; possibly TRBD1 for D (5 bases). This TCR came from a female donor in good health, enrolled as a control in a pregnancy study. Material: CD8+ T cells from peripheral blood mononuclear cells, obtained in the third trimester of pregnancy. CDR3 region: CASSVGLGWIYEQYF. DNA of the CDR3: TGTGCCAGCAGCGTGGGGCTAGGGTGGATCTACGAGCAGTACTTC. Together with reference TRBV9 and TRBJ2-7, the CDR3 gives the full variable domain: DSGVTQTPKHLITATGQRVTLRCSPRSGDLSVYWYQQSLDQGLQFLIQYYNGEERAKGNILERFSAQQFPDLHSELNLSSLELGDSALYFCASSVGLGWIYEQYFGPGTRLTVT.